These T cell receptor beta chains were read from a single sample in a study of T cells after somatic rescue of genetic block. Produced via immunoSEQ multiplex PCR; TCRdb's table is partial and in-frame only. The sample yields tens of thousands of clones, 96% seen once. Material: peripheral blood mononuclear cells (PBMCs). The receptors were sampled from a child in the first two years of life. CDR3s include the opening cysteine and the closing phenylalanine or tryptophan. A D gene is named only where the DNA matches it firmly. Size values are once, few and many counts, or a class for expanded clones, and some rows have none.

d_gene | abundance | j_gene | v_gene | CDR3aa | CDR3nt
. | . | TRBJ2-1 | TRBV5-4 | CASSFPLAYNEQFF | TGTGCCAGCAGCTTTCCCCTAGCCTACAATGAGCAGTTCTTC
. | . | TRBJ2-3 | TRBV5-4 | CASSVTDTQYF | TGTGCCAGCAGCGTCACAGATACGCAGTATTTT
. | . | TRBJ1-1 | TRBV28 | CASSSCRDNTEAFF | TGTGCCAGCAGTTCGTGTAGGGATAACACTGAAGCTTTCTTT
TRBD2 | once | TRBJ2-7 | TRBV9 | CASSVGTSVYEQYF | TGTGCCAGCAGCGTAGGGACTAGCGTCTACGAGCAGTACTTC
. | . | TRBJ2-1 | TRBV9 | CASSLGDFYNEQFF | TGTGCCAGCAGCCTAGGGGACTTTTACAATGAGCAGTTCTTC
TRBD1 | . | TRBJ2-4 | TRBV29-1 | CSAKSTGKNIQYF | TGCAGCGCTAAGTCGACAGGGAAGAACATTCAGTACTTC
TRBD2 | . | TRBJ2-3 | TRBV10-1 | CASSESSGRAQDTQYF | TGCGCCAGCAGTGAGTCCAGCGGGAGGGCCCAGGATACGCAGTATTTT
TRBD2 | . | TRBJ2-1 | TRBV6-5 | CASSYSGTSDPEQFF | TGTGCCAGCAGTTACTCGGGGACTAGTGACCCTGAGCAGTTCTTC
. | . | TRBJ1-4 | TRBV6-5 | CASRGQRKGNEKLFF | TGTGCCAGCAGAGGGCAGAGGAAGGGAAATGAAAAACTGTTTTTT
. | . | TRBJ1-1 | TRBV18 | CASSPGQGNTEAFF | TGTGCCAGCTCACCGGGGCAGGGTAACACTGAAGCTTTCTTT
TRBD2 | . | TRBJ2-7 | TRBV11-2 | CASSQGGSVNEQYF | TGTGCCAGCAGCCAGGGCGGGAGTGTGAACGAGCAGTACTTC
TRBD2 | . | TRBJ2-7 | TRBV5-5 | CASSPRPGLAGHEQYF | TGTGCCAGCAGCCCCAGACCGGGACTAGCTGGGCACGAGCAGTACTTC
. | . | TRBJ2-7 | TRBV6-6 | CASSYSGSYEQYF | TGTGCCAGCAGTTACTCGGGGTCCTACGAGCAGTACTTC
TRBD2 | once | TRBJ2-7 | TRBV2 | CASRSGRSFYEQYF | TGTGCCAGCAGGAGCGGGAGGTCTTTCTACGAGCAGTACTTC
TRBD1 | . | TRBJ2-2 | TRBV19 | CASRGRTGKFSGELFF | TGTGCCAGTAGAGGGAGGACAGGGAAGTTCTCCGGGGAGCTGTTTTTT
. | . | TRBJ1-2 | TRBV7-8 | CASSLVGYGYTF | TGTGCCAGCAGCTTAGTCGGCTATGGCTACACCTTC
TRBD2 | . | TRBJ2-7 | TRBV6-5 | CASSLSGSSSYEQYF | TGTGCCAGCAGTCTTAGCGGGTCTAGCTCCTACGAGCAGTACTTC
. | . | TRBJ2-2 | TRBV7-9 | CASSFRDGNTGELFF | TGTGCCAGCAGCTTCCGGGACGGGAACACCGGGGAGCTGTTTTTT
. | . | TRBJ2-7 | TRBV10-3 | CATGSSYEQYF | TGTGCCACAGGTAGCTCCTACGAGCAGTACTTC
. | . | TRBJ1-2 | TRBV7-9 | CASSLRKSGNYGYTF | TGTGCCAGCAGCTTAAGAAAATCAGGGAACTATGGCTACACCTTC
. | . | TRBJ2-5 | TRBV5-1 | CASSTVGGQTQYF | TGCGCCAGCAGCACCGTGGGGGGTCAGACCCAGTACTTC
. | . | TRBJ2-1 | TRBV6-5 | CASSYRSDNEQFF | TGTGCCAGCAGTTACCGCTCCGACAATGAGCAGTTCTTC
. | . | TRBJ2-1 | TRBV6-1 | CASSVDNEQFF | TGTGCCAGCAGTGTCGACAATGAGCAGTTCTTC
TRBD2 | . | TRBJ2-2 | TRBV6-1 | CASSPTSDPGELFF | TGTGCCAGCAGCCCGACTAGCGACCCCGGGGAGCTGTTTTTT
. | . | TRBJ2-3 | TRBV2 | CASSEAGASTDTQYF | TGTGCCAGCAGTGAAGCAGGGGCTAGCACAGATACGCAGTATTTT